The rows below give T cell receptor beta chains drawn from one sample of a study of blood T cell repertoires in COVID-19. The data were produced by immunoSEQ multiplex PCR, yet TCRdb's version contains in-frame clones alone and is incomplete. The sample carries around 74,000 clones, around nine tenths recorded once. The specimen was peripheral blood. Receptors were obtained from a woman older than 75 with active or convalescent COVID-19. Each CDR3 is given with its conserved first and last residue. The D gene is left open where the match is weak. Expanded clones get a size class; other rows say once, few or many, or leave the size out.

CDR3aa: CASSLDGGLETQYF; CDR3nt: TGCGCCAGCAGCTTGGATGGCGGGTTAGAGACCCAGTACTTC; j_gene: TRBJ2-5; abundance: .; v_gene: TRBV5-1; d_gene: .
CDR3aa: CASSPLEAFF; CDR3nt: TGTGCCAGCAGCCCACTTGAAGCTTTCTTT; j_gene: TRBJ1-1; abundance: .; v_gene: TRBV5-6; d_gene: .
CDR3aa: CASSYRGITEAFF; CDR3nt: TGTGCCAGCAGTTACCGGGGAATCACTGAAGCTTTCTTT; j_gene: TRBJ1-1; abundance: .; v_gene: TRBV6-2/TRBV6-3; d_gene: .
CDR3aa: CASSFLAGGSYNEQFF; CDR3nt: TGCGCCAGCAGCTTTTTAGCCGGGGGGTCATACAATGAGCAGTTCTTC; j_gene: TRBJ2-1; abundance: .; v_gene: TRBV5-1; d_gene: TRBD2
CDR3aa: CASSYGYRATEQFF; CDR3nt: TGTGCCAGCAGTTACGGTTACAGGGCCACTGAGCAGTTCTTC; j_gene: TRBJ2-1; abundance: .; v_gene: TRBV6-5; d_gene: .
CDR3aa: CATSRDGGVYEQYF; CDR3nt: TGTGCCACCAGCAGAGACGGCGGGGTCTACGAGCAGTACTTC; j_gene: TRBJ2-7; abundance: .; v_gene: TRBV15; d_gene: .
CDR3aa: CATSEGGRGLQETQYF; CDR3nt: TGTGCCACCAGTGAAGGGGGCAGGGGCCTCCAAGAGACCCAGTACTTC; j_gene: TRBJ2-5; abundance: .; v_gene: TRBV24-1; d_gene: TRBD1
CDR3aa: CSASASSGYEQYF; CDR3nt: TGCAGTGCTAGTGCCAGCTCAGGATACGAGCAGTACTTC; j_gene: TRBJ2-7; abundance: .; v_gene: TRBV20-1; d_gene: .
CDR3aa: CASSQFKGQGYEQYF; CDR3nt: TGCGCCAGCAGCCAATTTAAGGGACAGGGCTACGAGCAGTACTTC; j_gene: TRBJ2-7; abundance: .; v_gene: TRBV4-3; d_gene: TRBD1
CDR3aa: CASSIRGATNEKLFF; CDR3nt: TGTGCCAGCAGCATCAGGGGTGCAACTAATGAAAAACTGTTTTTT; j_gene: TRBJ1-4; abundance: .; v_gene: TRBV27; d_gene: .
CDR3aa: CASSLFSGGHEQYF; CDR3nt: TGTGCCAGCAGTTTATTTTCAGGGGGCCACGAGCAGTACTTC; j_gene: TRBJ2-7; abundance: .; v_gene: TRBV28; d_gene: TRBD1
CDR3aa: CASSLAPRAFRETQYF; CDR3nt: TGTGCCAGCAGCTTAGCGCCCAGGGCTTTTCGAGAGACCCAGTACTTC; j_gene: TRBJ2-5; abundance: .; v_gene: TRBV7-9; d_gene: .
CDR3aa: CASSLVARSGNTEAFF; CDR3nt: TGTGCCAGCAGCTTGGTTGCTCGTTCCGGGAACACTGAAGCTTTCTTT; j_gene: TRBJ1-1; abundance: once; v_gene: TRBV13; d_gene: .
CDR3aa: CASSFQLAGGIYNEQFF; CDR3nt: TGTGCCAGCAGTTTCCAGCTAGCGGGGGGTATATACAATGAGCAGTTCTTC; j_gene: TRBJ2-1; abundance: .; v_gene: TRBV6-2/TRBV6-3; d_gene: TRBD2
CDR3aa: CASSSPGGYTDTQYF; CDR3nt: TGTGCCAGCAGCTCCCCCGGGGGATACACAGATACGCAGTATTTT; j_gene: TRBJ2-3; abundance: .; v_gene: TRBV7-3; d_gene: .
CDR3aa: CASSLGSSGDNEQFF; CDR3nt: TGTGCCAGCAGCCTCGGATCTAGCGGGGACAATGAGCAGTTCTTC; j_gene: TRBJ2-1; abundance: .; v_gene: TRBV11-2; d_gene: TRBD2
CDR3aa: CASSLARGQANSGANVLTF; CDR3nt: TGTGCCAGCAGCTTGGCCCGGGGACAGGCGAACTCTGGGGCCAACGTCCTGACTTTC; j_gene: TRBJ2-6; abundance: .; v_gene: TRBV5-4; d_gene: TRBD1
CDR3aa: CASSYSDRSNSPLHF; CDR3nt: TGTGCCAGCAGTTACTCGGACAGGTCGAATTCACCCCTCCACTTT; j_gene: TRBJ1-6; abundance: .; v_gene: TRBV6-5; d_gene: TRBD1
CDR3aa: CASSSGQSGDSPLHF; CDR3nt: TGTGCCAGCAGTTCTGGACAGTCTGGGGATTCACCCCTCCACTTT; j_gene: TRBJ1-6; abundance: .; v_gene: TRBV28; d_gene: .
CDR3aa: CATSDLRGTGYTF; CDR3nt: TGTGCCACCAGTGATTTGAGGGGGACGGGCTACACCTTC; j_gene: TRBJ1-2; abundance: .; v_gene: TRBV24-1; d_gene: .
CDR3aa: CASSSGVGVQPQHF; CDR3nt: TGTGCCAGCAGTTCGGGGGTTGGGGTTCAGCCCCAGCATTTT; j_gene: TRBJ1-5; abundance: .; v_gene: TRBV6-2/TRBV6-3; d_gene: .
CDR3aa: CSVGGQGSLYEQYF; CDR3nt: TGCAGCGTTGGGGGGCAGGGTTCGTTGTACGAGCAGTACTTC; j_gene: TRBJ2-7; abundance: .; v_gene: TRBV29-1; d_gene: .
CDR3aa: CASSAGTGGLGTGELFF; CDR3nt: TGTGCCAGCAGCGCCGGGACAGGGGGCTTGGGCACCGGGGAGCTGTTTTTT; j_gene: TRBJ2-2; abundance: .; v_gene: TRBV7-3; d_gene: TRBD1
CDR3aa: CASSPGQGFGYTF; CDR3nt: TGTGCCAGCAGCCCGGGACAGGGGTTTGGCTACACCTTC; j_gene: TRBJ1-2; abundance: .; v_gene: TRBV5-4; d_gene: TRBD1
CDR3aa: CASSVNRNAGELFF; CDR3nt: TGTGCCAGCAGTGTAAACAGGAACGCCGGGGAGCTGTTTTTT; j_gene: TRBJ2-2; abundance: .; v_gene: TRBV2; d_gene: .
CDR3aa: CATSDLRGWLFF; CDR3nt: TGTGCCACCAGTGATTTGCGAGGGTGGTTGTTTTTT; j_gene: TRBJ1-4; abundance: once; v_gene: TRBV24-1; d_gene: .
CDR3aa: CASSAGGAGSETQYF; CDR3nt: TGTGCCAGCAGCGCCGGGGGGGCCGGTTCAGAGACCCAGTACTTC; j_gene: TRBJ2-5; abundance: .; v_gene: TRBV9; d_gene: TRBD2
CDR3aa: CASATGQGFTDTQYF; CDR3nt: TGTGCCAGCGCGACCGGACAGGGGTTCACAGATACGCAGTATTTT; j_gene: TRBJ2-3; abundance: few; v_gene: TRBV28; d_gene: TRBD1